The present TCR beta chain was sequenced within a study of blood T cell repertoires in COVID-19. Study details: PBMCs, B-cell-depleted T cells, or T cells were the source of the cDNA or gDNA that made up the material.

In the authors' methods: Reference gene primer amplification gave nucleated cell count estimates. The table came from immunoSEQ multiplex PCR; TCRdb's copy has only in-frame clones and leaves some out. D and trimming come from the DNA, and the V and J calls and clone size come from that table. The table records under 200,000 clones, 60% to 85% of them present only once. The V gene's germline CDR1 is LNHDA and CDR2 SQIVND (reference sequence). The CDR3 has 15 residues. V dropped 3 bases and J dropped 6; count of bases not matched to a gene: 6. The source material was peripheral blood. This chain uses TRBV19 with TRBJ1-2, with 11 bases fitting TRBD1. This sequence was found in a man in his sixties or seventies with acute or convalescent COVID-19. CDR3 protein: CASSIGTGGLDGYTF. The CDR3 DNA reads as TGTGCCAGTAGTATTGGGACAGGGGGATTGGATGGCTACACCTTC.